This entry lists 8 T cell receptor beta chains sequenced from one sample in a study of shared clonotypes between healthy human individuals. Measured with immunoSEQ multiplex PCR; TCRdb has only the in-frame clones, and not every one. Of around 990,000 clones in the sample, roughly 80% were seen once. Sequencing was performed on memory CD4+ T cells from PBMCs. Subset of the sample: CD45RA-negative fraction. These receptors all stem from a man between 18 and 29 years old in good health. Some clones in this sample may be carry-over from other donors' samples.

This rearrangement joins TRBV5-6 to TRBJ1-5; possibly TRBD1 for D (6 bases). Deletions cut 0 bases from V and 6 bases from J, with 10 bases between. The CDR3 length is 14 residues. Per the germline V gene, CDR1 is SGHDT and CDR2 is YYEEEE. The CDR3 sequence is CASSLGGPGQPQHF. Written as DNA, the CDR3 is TGTGCCAGCAGCTTGGGGGGGCCCGGTCAGCCCCAGCATTTT.

This chain links TRBV5-5 with TRBJ2-5; 7 bases are shared with TRBD1. Germline CDR1 is SGHKS and CDR2 is YYEKEE (reference sequence). V lost 3 bases and J lost 4; bases outside the gene matches: 12. The CDR3 sequence is 16 residues long. The CDR3 coding sequence is TGTGCCAGCAGCTCCAGGACAGGCACGGGCGGAGAGACCCAGTACTTC. It encodes CASSSRTGTGGETQYF.

The V and J genes are TRBV28 and TRBJ2-7; 10 bases align to TRBD2. The CDR3 totals 15 residues. The germline gives CDR1 MDHEN, CDR2 SYDVKM. J lost 1 base, V lost 3 bases, and 3 bases had no gene match. CDR3 protein: CASSFIAGGSYEQYF. The CDR3 DNA follows: TGTGCCAGCAGTTTTATAGCGGGAGGTTCCTACGAGCAGTACTTC.

This clone was recorded only once. V gene TRBV11-2 combines with J gene TRBJ2-4; 7 positions match TRBD2. J lost 6 bases, V lost 2 bases, and 4 bases had no gene match. Germline V gives CDR1 SGHAT, CDR2 FQNNGV. The CDR3 spans 14 residues. In nucleotides, the CDR3 is TGTGCCAGCAGCTTATGGGGGGAGGGAAACATTCAGTACTTC. Its protein is CASSLWGEGNIQYF.

In this sample, this clone turned up many times. The rearrangement uses TRBV28 and TRBJ1-1, with 7 bases aligning to TRBD1. Trimming removed 6 bases from V and 0 bases from J; junction bases left unmatched: 4. The CDR3 extends over 14 amino acids. Germline CDR1 is MDHEN and CDR2 is SYDVKM. The CDR3, as DNA: TGTGCCAGCAGGCCGGGACAGTTGAACACTGAAGCTTTCTTT. This codes for CASRPGQLNTEAFF.

Concerning this clone: Other DNA sequences of this sample code for an identical CDR3. The chain uses TRBV28 and TRBJ2-7, with 10 bases lining up with TRBD1. This CDR3 is 14 amino acids long. Germline-derived CDR1 and CDR2 are MDHEN and SYDVKM. Unmatched junction bases numbered 4, after V lost 4 bases and J lost 4 bases. Here the CDR3 reads CASSSRDRGYEQYF. The CDR3 DNA reads as TGTGCCAGCAGTTCCCGGGACAGGGGTTACGAGCAGTACTTC.

This clone was observed a single time. The chain carries TRBV9 and TRBJ1-1; D is perhaps TRBD1 (5 bases). Trimming stripped 4 bases from V and 4 bases from J, with 14 bases between. Germline lookup yields CDR1 SGDLS and CDR2 YYNGEE. There are 14 residues in the CDR3. The CDR3 DNA sequence: TGTGCCAGCAGCCGATCCCATGGGACCACTGAAGCTTTCTTT. Translating gives CASSRSHGTTEAFF.

The rearrangement joins TRBV7-9 to TRBJ2-3, with 7 bases aligning to TRBD2. In germline, CDR1 is SEHNR, CDR2 FQNEAQ (reference sequence). The CDR3 length is 16 residues. V dropped 4 bases and J dropped 0; count of bases not matched to a gene: 7. CDR3 residues: CASSSGSAGSTDTQYF. As DNA, the CDR3 is TGTGCCAGCAGCTCGGGCTCAGCGGGGAGCACAGATACGCAGTATTTT.